A single sample is the source of the 27 T cell receptor beta chains below, sequenced in a study of early T cells in non-severe SARS-CoV-2 infection. TCRdb fed the 5' RACE reads into MiXCR, producing one record per CDR3 protein. Found here are over 60,000 distinct CDR3 sequences, around 10% of them singletons; the top ten hold around 7.3%. The sequencing here drew on whole blood, taken at baseline. These receptor sequences come from an adult who was a healthcare worker with PCR-confirmed SARS-CoV-2 infection or an uninfected control (not recorded which).

This clonotype was counted only a few times. The rearrangement uses TRBV6-5 and TRBJ1-3, with D uncertain. The germline V gene has CDR1 MNHEY and CDR2 SVGAGI. V lost 4 bases, J lost 8 bases, and 12 bases lay in between. The CDR3 consists of 13 residues. The CDR3 sequence is CASSWAPEDTIYF. DNA for the CDR3: TGTGCCAGCAGTTGGGCGCCGGAGGACACCATATATTTT.

This clonotype was recorded many times. The gene calls are TRBV2 and TRBJ2-3; D remains ambiguous. The CDR3 extends over 12 amino acids. CDR1 is SNHLY and CDR2 is FYNNEI in the germline V gene. V shed 4 bases and J shed 3 bases, with 5 bases lying between them. CDR3 sequence (DNA): TGTGCCAGCAGTGTGCGGACAGATACGCAGTATTTT. Translating it yields CASSVRTDTQYF. The entire variable domain, with the rest obtained from reference TRBV2 and TRBJ2-3, is as follows: EPEVTQTPSHQVTQMGQEVILRCVPISNHLYFYWYRQILGQKVEFLVSFYNNEISEKSEIFDDQFSVERPDGSNFTLKIRSTKLEDSAMYFCASSVRTDTQYFGPGTRLTVL.

This clonotype was counted ten times or more. This chain links TRBV12-3 or TRBV12-4 with TRBJ2-1, with 7 bases lining up with TRBD1. The CDR3 loop spans 13 amino acids. Unmatched junction bases numbered 2, after V lost 5 bases and J lost 4 bases. Here the CDR3 reads CASSGDSYNEQFF. The CDR3 DNA reads TGTGCCAGCAGTGGGGACAGTTACAATGAGCAGTTCTTC.

This clonotype was detected only a few times. The V call is TRBV6-2 or TRBV6-3, the J call TRBJ2-3; unclear D gene. Trimming pared 1 base from V and 2 bases from J, leaving 7 bases between. CDR1 and CDR2 (germline): MNHEY, SVGEGT. The CDR3 is 14 amino acids. The CDR3 spells CASSYLPITDTQYF. In nucleotides, the CDR3 is TGTGCCAGCAGTTACTTACCAATCACAGATACGCAGTATTTT.

This clonotype appeared a few times. V and J are TRBV12-5 and TRBJ1-2; D ambiguous. Trimming took off 1 base at V and 2 bases at J, with 5 bases between the two ends. This CDR3 is 13 amino acids long. Germline assignment: CDR1 LGHNT and CDR2 FRNRAP. The CDR3 loop reads CASGLGQNYGYTF. CDR3 DNA sequence: TGTGCTAGTGGTTTGGGGCAGAACTATGGCTACACCTTC.

This chain joins TRBV6-6 and TRBJ2-7; D is possibly TRBD2 (5 bases). The CDR3 is 13 residues long. Germline assignment: CDR1 MNHNY and CDR2 SVGAGI (reference sequence). Trimming took 2 bases from V and 6 from J, leaving 11 bases between them. Written as DNA, the CDR3 is TGTGCCAGCAGTTACCGGAGTGAGGGCGAGCAGTACTTC. Translation gives CASSYRSEGEQYF.

Regarding this clonotype: The junction departs from the called germline gene at one end, perhaps through a read error. The chain recombines TRBV7-7 with TRBJ2-2; TRBD2 matches at 8 bases. The CDR3 length is 17 residues. The V gene's germline CDR1 is SSHAT and CDR2 FNYEAQ (reference sequence). For the CDR3, the DNA is TGTGCTAGCAGCTTGGGTAGCGGGGACCTGAACACCGGGGAGCTGTTTTTT. This sequence encodes CASSLGSGDLNTGELFF.

The chain couples TRBV6-5 to TRBJ1-2; perhaps TRBD1 as D (5 bases). Trimming took 4 bases from V and 0 from J, leaving 15 bases between them. Germline assignment: CDR1 MNHEY and CDR2 SVGAGI. This CDR3 has 16 amino acids. The CDR3 region has the DNA TGTGCCAGCAGTTCTAGCCCAGGGTCTTCTAACTATGGCTACACCTTC. It codes for CASSSSPGSSNYGYTF.

V gene TRBV20-1 combines with J gene TRBJ2-5, with 9 bases fitting TRBD1. V dropped 5 bases and J dropped 5; count of bases not matched to a gene: 12. The germline CDR1 and CDR2 sequences are DFQATT and SNEGSKA (reference sequence). The CDR3 sequence is 15 residues long. CDR3 region: CSAPKMTGGGETQYF. The CDR3 DNA reads TGCAGTGCTCCAAAAATGACAGGGGGTGGGGAGACCCAGTACTTC.

This clonotype was counted at least ten times. The rearrangement joins TRBV20-1 to TRBJ1-2; D might be TRBD1 (6 bases). This CDR3 has 14 amino acids. V lost 4 bases and J 2 bases, leaving 14 bases between the germline ends. Germline CDR1 and CDR2: DFQATT and SNEGSKA (reference sequence). Here the CDR3 DNA reads TGCAGTGCTACGAAGACAGGAGGAAACTATGGCTACACCTTC. Translation: CSATKTGGNYGYTF.

There are a few counts of this clonotype. The V and J genes are TRBV20-1 and TRBJ2-7; D not certain. V lost 3 bases and J lost 7, with 16 bases in between. Per germline, CDR1 DFQATT and CDR2 SNEGSKA (reference sequence). This CDR3 comprises 13 residues. Here the CDR3 reads CSASSSGTWEQYF. The CDR3 bases are TGCAGTGCTAGTAGCTCAGGTACTTGGGAGCAGTACTTC.

This clonotype was observed a handful of times. The chain recombines TRBV12-3 or TRBV12-4 with TRBJ1-5, with 8 bases matching TRBD1. CDR3 size: 18 residues. Trimming at V came to 5 bases and at J to 7 bases, leaving 19 bases not matched to a gene. CDR3 sequence: CASSPRLTGVGVNQPQHF. CDR3 DNA sequence: TGTGCCAGCAGTCCACGACTGACAGGGGTTGGGGTTAACCAGCCCCAGCATTTT.

This clonotype has more than one count but fewer than ten. The genes are TRBV5-4 and TRBJ2-2; 9 nucleotides line up with TRBD2. Per the germline V gene, CDR1 is SGHNT and CDR2 is YYREEE (reference sequence). V lost 1 base to trimming and J lost 3 bases; unmatched junction nucleotides: 1. This CDR3 spans 15 amino acids. DNA for the CDR3: TGTGCCAGCAGCTTGCAGCGGGGGGACACCGGGGAGCTGTTTTTT. Translating it yields CASSLQRGDTGELFF.

The V and J genes are TRBV7-2 and TRBJ2-7; D unclear. The CDR3 is 14 residues long. Looked up from germline, CDR1 is SGHTA and CDR2 is FQGNSA. The ends were cut back, 1 base at V and 1 base at J, with 8 bases in the middle. The DNA for the CDR3 is TGTGCCAGCAGCTTAGATACAGCATCCTACGAGCAGTACTTC. This sequence encodes CASSLDTASYEQYF.

V gene TRBV5-4 combines with J gene TRBJ2-3, with 8 bases fitting TRBD2. Unmatched junction bases numbered 4, after V lost 1 base and J lost 3 bases. The CDR3 loop spans 15 amino acids. Germline CDR1 is SGHNT and CDR2 is YYREEE (reference sequence). CDR3 region: CASSLSRLATDTQYF. The CDR3 nucleotides read TGTGCCAGCAGCTTGAGCCGACTAGCGACAGATACGCAGTATTTT. Variable domain in full (rest from reference TRBV5-4 and TRBJ2-3): ETGVTQSPTHLIKTRGQQVTLRCSSQSGHNTVSWYQQALGQGPQFIFQYYREEENGRGNFPPRFSGLQFPNYSSELNVNALELDDSALYLCASSLSRLATDTQYFGPGTRLTVL.

This clonotype occurred many times. CDR3 sequence: CASSQKLDSDYGYTF. DNA for the CDR3: TGTGCCAGCAGCCAAAAATTGGACTCCGACTATGGCTACACCTTC. The chain is built from TRBV13 and TRBJ1-2, with D unresolved. Trimming left V 5 bases short and J 3 bases short, with 16 bases between. The CDR3 runs to 15 residues. From germline, CDR1 is PRHDT and CDR2 FYEKMQ (reference sequence).

The chain uses TRBV20-1 and TRBJ2-7; 10 positions match TRBD2. Germline CDR1 is DFQATT and CDR2 is SNEGSKA (reference sequence). The CDR3 totals 13 residues. Losses at the gene ends were 5 bases for V and 5 bases for J; bases not matched to a gene: 6. CDR3 residues: CSAWSGGGHEQYF. CDR3 bases: TGCAGTGCTTGGAGCGGGGGGGGTCACGAGCAGTACTTC.

This chain joins TRBV7-9 and TRBJ1-5; D call uncertain. The V gene's germline CDR1 is SEHNR and CDR2 FQNEAQ (reference sequence). CDR3 length: 11 amino acids. The V gene lost 8 bases and the J gene lost 4 bases, with 6 bases spanning the gap. The CDR3 nucleotides read TGTGCCAGCGGGTGGAATCAGCCCCAGCATTTT. It is translated as CASGWNQPQHF.

This clonotype was counted a few times. The genes are TRBV5-6 and TRBJ2-1; 9 bases match TRBD2. Germline CDR1 and CDR2: SGHDT and YYEEEE. With 6 bases clipped from V and 9 bases from J, the junction kept 10 bases outside the gene matches. The CDR3 contains 14 residues. The CDR3 reads CASNSPGLASEQFF. CDR3 coding DNA: TGTGCCAGCAATTCTCCGGGACTAGCCTCTGAGCAGTTCTTC. Full variable domain (outside the CDR3, taken from reference TRBV5-6 and TRBJ2-1): DAGVTQSPTHLIKTRGQQVTLRCSPKSGHDTVSWYQQALGQGPQFIFQYYEEEERQRGNFPDRFSGHQFPNYSSELNVNALLLGDSALYLCASNSPGLASEQFFGPGTRLTVL.

This chain links TRBV7-9 with TRBJ1-6; TRBD1 agrees at 7 bases. CDR1 SEHNR and CDR2 FQNEAQ come from the germline V gene (reference sequence). This CDR3 is built from 14 residues. Trimming took 6 bases from V and 10 from J; bases not matched to a gene: 9. The CDR3 loop reads CASSQGGEHSPLHF. The CDR3 bases are TGTGCCAGCAGTCAGGGGGGGGAGCACTCACCCCTCCACTTT.

This clonotype was detected many times. This rearrangement joins TRBV6-2 or TRBV6-3 to TRBJ1-1, with D uncertain. The CDR3 runs to 13 residues. Germline lookup yields CDR1 MNHEY and CDR2 SVGEGT. V lost 7 bases to trimming and J lost 1 base, with 10 bases between them. CDR3 residues: CASMFETNTEAFF. The CDR3 DNA sequence: TGTGCCAGCATGTTCGAGACGAACACTGAAGCTTTCTTT.

The chain links TRBV4-1 to TRBJ2-3, with D tentatively TRBD2 (5 bases). This CDR3 has 17 residues. Per the germline V gene, CDR1 is MGHRA and CDR2 is YSYEKL. V was shortened by 1 base and J by 1 base, with 15 bases between the two germline ends. The CDR3 region has the DNA TGCGCCAGCAGCCAAGCCTCCCTTGGTAGCGGCACAGATACGCAGTATTTT. Protein sequence: CASSQASLGSGTDTQYF.

The chain employs TRBV5-4 and TRBJ2-1; 9 positions match TRBD1. Trimming took 1 base from V and 6 from J; bases not matched to a gene: 5. Germline V gene lookup returns CDR1 SGHNT and CDR2 YYREEE (reference sequence). This CDR3 spans 15 amino acids. The DNA of the CDR3 is TGTGCCAGCAGCTTGAAAGGACAGGGGATCAATGAGCAGTTCTTC. Residues: CASSLKGQGINEQFF.

This clonotype was recorded many times. This rearrangement joins TRBV20-1 to TRBJ2-2; the match to TRBD1 covers 10 bases. Germline CDR1 is DFQATT and CDR2 is SNEGSKA (reference sequence). The CDR3 length is 16 residues. J gave up 7 bases and V 2 bases, and 10 bases lay outside the gene matches. CDR3 sequence: CSARYRTGGLNGELFF. CDR3 nucleotides: TGCAGTGCTAGATATAGGACAGGGGGATTAAACGGGGAGCTGTTTTTT.

V gene TRBV6-2 or TRBV6-3 combines with J gene TRBJ2-3; 7 nucleotides line up with TRBD2. Germline V CDR1 and CDR2: MNHEY, SVGEGT. This CDR3 comprises 13 residues. V lost 11 bases and J lost 0; bases outside the gene matches: 5. CDR3 sequence: CAVRLASTDTQYF. CDR3 DNA sequence: TGTGCCGTACGACTAGCTAGCACAGATACGCAGTATTTT.

In its sample, this clonotype was seen many times. The V call is TRBV6-5, the J call TRBJ1-2, with D unclear. Germline CDR1 reads MNHEY; CDR2 reads SVGAGI. Between the trimmed V and J ends, which lost 4 bases and 4 bases, there was a span of 13 bases. The CDR3 sequence is 14 residues long. This CDR3 reads CASSSHLIRYGYTF. CDR3 nucleotides: TGTGCCAGCAGTTCACACCTGATACGCTATGGCTACACCTTC.

The rearrangement uses TRBV11-2 and TRBJ1-1; weak D call: TRBD1 (6 bases). Looked up from germline, CDR1 is SGHAT and CDR2 is FQNNGV. V lost 5 bases and J 6 bases, leaving 10 bases between the germline ends. CDR3 length: 12 residues. The CDR3 is CASSPQGPEAFF. The DNA of the CDR3 is TGTGCCAGCAGCCCCCAGGGGCCTGAAGCTTTCTTT.